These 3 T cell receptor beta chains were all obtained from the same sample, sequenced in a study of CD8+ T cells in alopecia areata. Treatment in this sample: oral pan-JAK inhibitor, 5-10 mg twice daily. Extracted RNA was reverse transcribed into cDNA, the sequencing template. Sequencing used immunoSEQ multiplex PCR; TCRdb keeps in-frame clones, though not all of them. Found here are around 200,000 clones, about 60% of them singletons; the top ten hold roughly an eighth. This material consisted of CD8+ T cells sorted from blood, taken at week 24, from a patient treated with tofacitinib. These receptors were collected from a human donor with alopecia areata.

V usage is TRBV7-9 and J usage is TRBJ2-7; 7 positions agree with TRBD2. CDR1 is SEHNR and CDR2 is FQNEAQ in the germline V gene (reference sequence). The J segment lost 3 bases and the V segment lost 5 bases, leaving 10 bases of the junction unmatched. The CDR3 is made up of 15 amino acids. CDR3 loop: CASSANQRGGYEQYF. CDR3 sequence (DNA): TGTGCCAGCAGCGCCAATCAGCGGGGAGGCTACGAGCAGTACTTC.

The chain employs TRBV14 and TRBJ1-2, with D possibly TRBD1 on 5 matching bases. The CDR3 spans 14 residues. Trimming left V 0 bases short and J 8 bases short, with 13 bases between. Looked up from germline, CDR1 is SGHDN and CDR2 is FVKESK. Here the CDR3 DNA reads TGTGCCAGCAGCCAAGACGCCTCGGGGCACGGCTACACCTTC. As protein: CASSQDASGHGYTF.

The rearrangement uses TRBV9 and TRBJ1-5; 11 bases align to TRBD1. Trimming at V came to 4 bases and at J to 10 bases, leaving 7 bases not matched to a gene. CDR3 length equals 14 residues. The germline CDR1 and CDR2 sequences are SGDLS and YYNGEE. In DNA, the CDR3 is TGTGCCAGCAGCACAGGACAGGGGGCACAACCCCAGCATTTT. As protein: CASSTGQGAQPQHF.